The clone carrying this T cell receptor beta chain was observed a few times. The CDR3 covers 15 residues. Germline assignment: CDR1 MGHRA and CDR2 YSYEKL. The trim removed 0 bases at V and 4 bases at J, leaving 5 bases unmatched. The sample comes from a study of neoadjuvant anti-PD-1 for oral cavity cancer. PBMC libraries mostly used 480 ng of input genomic DNA, with six replicates per sample. Clones were read by immunoSEQ multiplex PCR, and TCRdb kept only the in-frame ones, dropping some. Seen here are about 10,000 clones, roughly three fifths observed once, and the top ten hold almost 4.5%. Time point defined: after neoadjuvant nivolumab, at surgical resection.

This clonotype was obtained from a person aged 35-79 years with oral cavity squamous cell carcinoma. J is TRBJ1-2 and V is TRBV4-1, with TRBD1 matching 7 bases. The sample was PBMCs, taken after nivolumab (anti-PD-1) treatment. For the CDR3, the DNA is TGCGCCAGCAGCCAAGAGAGAGGGGGCGGCTATGGCTACACCTTC. Its translation is CASSQERGGGYGYTF.